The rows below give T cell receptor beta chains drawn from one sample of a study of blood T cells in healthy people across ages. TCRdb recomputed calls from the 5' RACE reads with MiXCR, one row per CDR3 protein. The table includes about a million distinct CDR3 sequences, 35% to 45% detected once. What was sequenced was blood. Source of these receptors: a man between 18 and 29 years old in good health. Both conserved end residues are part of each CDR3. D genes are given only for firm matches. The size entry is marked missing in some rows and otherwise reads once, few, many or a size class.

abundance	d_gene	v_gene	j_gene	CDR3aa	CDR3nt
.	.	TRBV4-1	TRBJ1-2	CASSQDERENYGYTF	TGCGCCAGCAGCCAAGATGAACGGGAAAACTATGGCTACACCTTC
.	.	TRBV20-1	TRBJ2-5	CSAWKGGQETQYF	TGCAGTGCCTGGAAGGGGGGACAAGAGACCCAGTACTTC
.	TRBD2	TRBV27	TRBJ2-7	CASSYGTSTEQYF	TGTGCCAGCAGCTATGGGACTAGCACTGAGCAGTACTTC
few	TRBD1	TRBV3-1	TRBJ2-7	CASSQELPGQGFYEQYF	TGTGCCAGCAGCCAGGAACTTCCGGGACAGGGTTTCTACGAGCAGTACTTC
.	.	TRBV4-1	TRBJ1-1	CASKKGGHMNTEAFF	TGCGCCAGCAAGAAAGGGGGACACATGAACACTGAAGCTTTCTTT
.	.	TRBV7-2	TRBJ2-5	CASSLDPGRQETRYF	TGTGCCAGCAGCTTAGACCCGGGGAGGCAAGAGACCCGGTACTTC
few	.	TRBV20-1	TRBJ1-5	CSATQGTNQPQHF	TGCAGTGCTACCCAGGGTACCAATCAGCCCCAGCATTTT
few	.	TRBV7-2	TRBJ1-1	CASSLEGGLTEAFF	TGTGCCAGCAGCTTAGAAGGAGGCCTCACTGAAGCTTTCTTT
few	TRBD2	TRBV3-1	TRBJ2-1	CASTTSGGDNEQFF	TGTGCCAGCACTACTAGCGGGGGGGACAATGAGCAGTTCTTC
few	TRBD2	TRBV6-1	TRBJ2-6	CATINPGGLRSGANVLTF	TGTGCCACCATAAACCCGGGGGGACTACGCTCTGGGGCCAACGTCCTGACTTTC
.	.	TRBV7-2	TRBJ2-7	CASSFSQGAHEQYF	TGTGCCAGCAGCTTTTCACAGGGTGCCCACGAGCAGTACTTC
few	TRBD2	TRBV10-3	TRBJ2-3	CAISPLAETSTDTQYF	TGTGCCATCAGCCCCCTAGCGGAAACTAGCACAGATACGCAGTATTTT
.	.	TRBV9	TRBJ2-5	CASSLWAGGRQETQYF	TGTGCCAGCAGCCTTTGGGCCGGGGGACGCCAAGAGACCCAGTACTTC
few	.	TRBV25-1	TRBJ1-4	CASRPSTPSNEKLFF	TGTGCCAGCAGGCCGTCGACTCCCTCTAATGAAAAACTGTTTTTT
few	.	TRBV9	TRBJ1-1	CASSAAPGRDTEAFF	TGTGCCAGCAGCGCCGCCCCCGGCAGGGACACTGAAGCTTTCTTT
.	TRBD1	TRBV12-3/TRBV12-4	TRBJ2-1	CASRGTAPSYNEQFF	TGTGCCAGCAGGGGGACAGCCCCCTCCTACAATGAGCAGTTCTTC
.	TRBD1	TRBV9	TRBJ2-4	CASSVDRETHKQYF	TGTGCCAGCAGCGTCGACAGGGAGACCCACAAGCAGTACTTC
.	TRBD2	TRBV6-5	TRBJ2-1	CASSYSPTSGALAYNEQFF	TGTGCCAGCAGTTACTCCCCAACTAGCGGGGCTTTAGCCTACAATGAGCAGTTCTTC
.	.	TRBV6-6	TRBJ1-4	CASSYSRGGEKLFF	TGTGCCAGCAGTTACTCCCGGGGGGGTGAAAAACTGTTTTTT
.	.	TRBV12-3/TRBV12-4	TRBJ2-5	CASASRVETQYF	TGTGCCAGCGCTAGCAGGGTCGAGACCCAGTACTTC
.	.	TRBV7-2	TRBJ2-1	CTSSLVMGQKNEQFF	TGTACCAGCAGCTTAGTAATGGGACAAAAGAATGAGCAGTTCTTC
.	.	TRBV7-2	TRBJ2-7	CASSFDTYNEQYF	TGTGCCAGCAGCTTTGACACCTACAATGAGCAGTACTTC
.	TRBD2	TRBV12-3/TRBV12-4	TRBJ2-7	CASSLTPGTSGGPISYEQYF	TGTGCCAGCAGTTTAACGCCTGGGACTAGCGGGGGGCCAATCTCCTACGAGCAGTACTTC
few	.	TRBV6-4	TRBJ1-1	CASSKFLGDEAFF	TGTGCCAGCAGTAAATTTCTCGGGGACGAAGCTTTCTTT
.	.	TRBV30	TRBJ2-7	CAWSLRWGKQYF	TGTGCCTGGAGCCTAAGGTGGGGGAAGCAGTACTTC
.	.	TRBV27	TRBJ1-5	CASSPGGYINQPQHF	TGTGCCAGCAGTCCAGGAGGGTACATCAATCAGCCCCAGCATTTT
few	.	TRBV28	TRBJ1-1	CASNHRRTEAFF	TGTGCCAGCAACCATCGGCGGACTGAAGCTTTCTTT
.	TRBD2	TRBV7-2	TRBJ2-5	CASSLAGRQETQYF	TGTGCCAGCAGTTTAGCGGGCCGCCAAGAGACCCAGTACTTC
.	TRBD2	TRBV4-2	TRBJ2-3	CASSQTLRRGVTDTRYF	TGTGCCAGCAGCCAGACTCTTAGGCGGGGGGTCACAGATACGCGGTATTTT
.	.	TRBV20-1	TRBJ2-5	CSSPPGDETQYF	TGCAGTTCTCCCCCGGGGGACGAGACCCAGTACTTC
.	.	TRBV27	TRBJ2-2	CASKLGLTRELFF	TGTGCCAGCAAACTCGGACTCACCCGGGAGCTGTTTTTT